These 25 T cell receptor beta chains were all obtained from the same sample, sequenced in a study of blood T cell repertoires in COVID-19. TCRdb's table, derived via immunoSEQ multiplex PCR, lists solely in-frame clones and lacks some. The table includes almost 350,000 clones, more than 70% detected once. Source material: peripheral blood. Source of these receptors: a woman aged 60-75 years with COVID-19, enrolled during active disease.

The chain is built from TRBV9 and TRBJ2-7, with a weak D call TRBD1 (6 bases). V lost 0 bases, J lost 0 bases, and 13 bases lay in between. The CDR3 has 16 amino acids. The germline V gene encodes CDR1 SGDLS and CDR2 YYNGEE. DNA of the CDR3: TGTGCCAGCAGCGTAGGGACAGCCCCGAGCTCCTACGAGCAGTACTTC. Its protein is CASSVGTAPSSYEQYF.

The chain couples TRBV12-3 or TRBV12-4 to TRBJ2-2; D unclear. V was pared by 11 bases and J by 3 bases, with 7 bases between. There are 11 residues in the CDR3. CDR3 in DNA: TGTGCCTTATCCGACACCGGGGAGCTGTTTTTT. It yields the protein CALSDTGELFF.

A note on this clone: Other nucleotide sequences from this sample produce the same CDR3. The rearrangement joins TRBV6-5 to TRBJ1-2; TRBD1 might be the D (5 bases). V was pared by 0 bases and J by 5 bases, with 13 bases between. Germline lookup yields CDR1 MNHEY and CDR2 SVGAGI. The CDR3 has 15 amino acids. The DNA for the CDR3 is TGTGCCAGCAGTTACTCGACGCAGGGAGGTTATGGCTACACCTTC. It yields the protein CASSYSTQGGYGYTF.

V usage is TRBV2 and J usage is TRBJ1-2, with unresolved D. This CDR3 comprises 14 residues. The V end was cut by 7 bases, the J end by 2 bases, with 14 bases between. CDR1 and CDR2 (germline): SNHLY, FYNNEI. The CDR3 sequence is CASKSVTFNYGYTF. DNA for the CDR3: TGTGCCAGCAAAAGCGTAACTTTCAACTATGGCTACACCTTC. The full variable domain, rest sourced from reference TRBV2 and TRBJ1-2, is EPEVTQTPSHQVTQMGQEVILRCVPISNHLYFYWYRQILGQKVEFLVSFYNNEISEKSEIFDDQFSVERPDGSNFTLKIRSTKLEDSAMYFCASKSVTFNYGYTFGSGTRLTVV.

This clone appeared once. This sequence joins TRBV5-1 and TRBJ2-5; D might be TRBD1 (5 bases). The CDR3 totals 14 residues. V was pared by 1 base and J by 2 bases, with 9 bases between. From germline, CDR1 is SGHRS and CDR2 YFSETQ. CDR3 bases: TGCGCCAGCAGCTTGCCAGGGCCGCAAGAGACCCAGTACTTC. Its translation: CASSLPGPQETQYF.

The chain links TRBV5-6 to TRBJ2-7; 9 bases line up with TRBD2. Trimming cost V 6 bases and J 4 bases; bases outside gene matches: 11. The germline gives CDR1 SGHDT, CDR2 YYEEEE. The CDR3 is 15 amino acids. The CDR3: CASILAGPQTYEQYF. CDR3 sequence (DNA): TGTGCCAGCATCCTAGCGGGGCCTCAAACATACGAGCAGTACTTC.

The chain joins TRBV10-3 to TRBJ1-5, with 7 nucleotides matching TRBD1. CDR3 length: 15 amino acids. The V segment lost 5 bases and the J segment 4 bases; nucleotides outside the gene matches: 8. Germline CDR1 reads ENHRY; CDR2 reads SYGVKD. The CDR3 DNA reads as TGTGCCATCAGTTATGACAGGGCGCCAAATCAGCCCCAGCATTTT. It encodes CAISYDRAPNQPQHF.

V is TRBV5-5 and J is TRBJ1-2; D may be TRBD1 (5 bases). This CDR3 has 14 residues. Trimming removed 3 bases from V and 7 bases from J, with 16 bases in between. Per germline, CDR1 SGHKS and CDR2 YYEKEE (reference sequence). CDR3 amino acids: CASSYRGGGSGYTF. The CDR3 DNA reads as TGTGCCAGCAGCTACCGGGGCGGGGGGTCTGGCTACACCTTC.

The chain has TRBV7-3 and TRBJ1-1; D possibly corresponds to TRBD1 (5 bases). This CDR3 region has 13 residues. Per the germline V gene, CDR1 is SGHTA and CDR2 is FQGTGA. V lost 1 base, J lost 8 bases, and 11 bases lay in between. CDR3 sequence (DNA): TGTGCCAGCAGCTTAAAGGACACTGGGGAAGCTTTCTTT. It encodes CASSLKDTGEAFF.

The chain carries TRBV6-5 and TRBJ1-6, with D maybe TRBD1 (5 bases). The germline CDR1 and CDR2 sequences are MNHEY and SVGAGI. This CDR3 contains 16 residues. V was clipped by 2 bases and J by 5 bases, with 13 bases between them. In DNA, the CDR3 is TGTGCCAGCAGTTACGCCGGGGGACGAAATAATTCACCCCTCCACTTT. Encoded protein: CASSYAGGRNNSPLHF.

J is TRBJ2-3 and V is TRBV19; possibly TRBD1 for D (5 bases). The CDR3 is 15 amino acids. Germline loops: CDR1 LNHDA, CDR2 SQIVND (reference sequence). Trimming removed 7 bases from V and 2 bases from J, with 16 bases in between. Written as DNA, the CDR3 is TGTGCCAGTAACCTCCAGGGCTATAACACAGATACGCAGTATTTT. Amino acids: CASNLQGYNTDTQYF.

This rearrangement joins TRBV5-1 to TRBJ1-2; D not resolved. The CDR3 extends over 14 amino acids. Trimming took 1 base from V and 1 from J, leaving 8 bases between them. From germline, CDR1 is SGHRS and CDR2 YFSETQ. The CDR3 DNA sequence: TGCGCCAGCAGCTTGTCGAGGGTTAACTATGGCTACACCTTC. Protein: CASSLSRVNYGYTF.

The rearrangement links TRBV5-6 to TRBJ1-3; 10 bases are shared with TRBD1. This CDR3 is built from 16 residues. Germline V lookup: CDR1 SGHDT, CDR2 YYEEEE. V was pared by 4 bases and J by 5 bases, with 9 bases of the junction left unmatched. CDR3 in amino acids: CASSPGRTGGRNTIYF. CDR3 nucleotides: TGTGCCAGCAGCCCGGGCCGGACAGGGGGAAGAAACACCATATATTTT.

The V and J genes are TRBV10-3 and TRBJ2-7; 8 nucleotides line up with TRBD2. Germline loops: CDR1 ENHRY, CDR2 SYGVKD. This CDR3 region has 16 residues. J was trimmed by 7 bases and V by 8 bases; bases with no gene match: 19. The CDR3 DNA follows: TGTGCCATCGCCCCCCTAGACGGGACTAGGGTTGAAGAGCAGTACTTC. It encodes CAIAPLDGTRVEEQYF.

This chain uses TRBV9 with TRBJ1-5, with unresolved D. Trimming removed 0 bases at V and 7 bases at J, with 8 bases between. This CDR3 comprises 13 residues. Germline V gene data show CDR1 as SGDLS and CDR2 as YYNGEE. The CDR3 spells CASSVGGGQPQHF. CDR3 DNA: TGTGCCAGCAGCGTAGGAGGAGGGCAGCCCCAGCATTTT.

In this sample, this clone turned up a few times. The chain has TRBV18 and TRBJ2-7, with D hard to call. Trimming removed 6 bases at V and 3 bases at J, with 15 bases between. The CDR3 is 14 amino acids. Per the germline V gene, CDR1 is KGHSH and CDR2 is LQKENI. The CDR3, as DNA: TGTGCCAGCTCCTCCGACATCGTCGTCTACGAGCAGTACTTC. Translating it yields CASSSDIVVYEQYF.

The V gene is TRBV7-9, the J gene TRBJ2-5, with 9 bases that match TRBD1. Trimming cost V 5 bases and J 3 bases; bases outside gene matches: 7. From germline, CDR1 is SEHNR and CDR2 FQNEAQ (reference sequence). The CDR3 spans 15 residues. CDR3 loop: CASSLSTGGKETQYF. CDR3 coding DNA: TGTGCCAGCAGCCTCTCGACAGGGGGTAAAGAGACCCAGTACTTC. Drawing the rest from reference TRBV7-9 and TRBJ2-5, the complete variable domain is DTGVSQNPRHKITKRGQNVTFRCDPISEHNRLYWYRQTLGQGPEFLTYFQNEAQLEKSRLLSDRFSAERPKGSFSTLEIQRTEQGDSAMYLCASSLSTGGKETQYFGPGTRLLVL.

The chain carries TRBV10-2 and TRBJ1-3, with D maybe TRBD1 (5 bases). Trimming stripped 5 bases from V and 0 bases from J, with 14 bases between. Germline V lookup: CDR1 WSHSY, CDR2 SAAADI. CDR3 length equals 16 residues. CDR3 sequence (DNA): TGCGCCAGCAGTTCCGGGACTCCCGGCTCTGGAAACACCATATATTTT. Protein sequence: CASSSGTPGSGNTIYF.

This chain joins TRBV13 and TRBJ2-7, with 10 bases fitting TRBD1. The CDR3 sequence is 16 residues long. CDR1 PRHDT and CDR2 FYEKMQ come from the germline V gene (reference sequence). The V segment lost 5 bases and the J segment 3 bases; nucleotides outside the gene matches: 10. In nucleotides, the CDR3 is TGTGCCAGCAGCATAAGCCGGGACAGGGGCTACTACGAGCAGTACTTC. Translated: CASSISRDRGYYEQYF.

This clone was found a few times. The chain links TRBV2 to TRBJ2-2, with 11 bases that match TRBD1. V lost 3 bases, J lost 5 bases, and 5 bases stayed unmatched. This CDR3 has 16 amino acids. Germline V gives CDR1 SNHLY, CDR2 FYNNEI. DNA of the CDR3: TGTGCCAGCAGTGATATAGGGACAGGGGGAACCGGGGAGCTGTTTTTT. Translating gives CASSDIGTGGTGELFF.

The rearrangement joins TRBV7-2 to TRBJ1-5; the D gene is possibly TRBD1 (5 bases). The V gene's germline CDR1 is SGHTA and CDR2 FQGNSA. V gave up 1 base and J gave up 1 base, with 8 bases separating them. This CDR3 comprises 15 residues. For the CDR3, the DNA is TGTGCCAGCAGCTTAGATGGGGCGAGCAATCAGCCCCAGCATTTT. It specifies CASSLDGASNQPQHF.

V is TRBV28 and J is TRBJ1-4, with a weak D call TRBD1 (6 bases). This CDR3 contains 16 residues. Trimming pared 3 bases from V and 4 bases from J, leaving 15 bases between. The germline gives CDR1 MDHEN, CDR2 SYDVKM. For the CDR3, the DNA is TGTGCCAGCAGTTTGGGGGGGCGCAGGGGTAATGAAAAACTGTTTTTT. Protein product: CASSLGGRRGNEKLFF. The whole variable domain, filled in from reference TRBV28 and TRBJ1-4, reads DVKVTQSSRYLVKRTGEKVFLECVQDMDHENMFWYRQDPGLGLRLIYFSYDVKMKEKGDIPEGYSVSREKKERFSLILESASTNQTSMYLCASSLGGRRGNEKLFFGSGTQLSVL.

The chain uses TRBV5-4 and TRBJ1-2; no firm D call. With 1 base removed from V and 8 bases from J, the gap between germline ends came to 12 bases. This CDR3 contains 13 residues. Germline CDR1 SGHNT, CDR2 YYREEE (reference sequence). The CDR3 DNA follows: TGTGCCAGCAGCTTGCATATCACAGACGGCTACACCTTC. Translating gives CASSLHITDGYTF.

The rearrangement links TRBV30 to TRBJ2-1; 11 bases agree with TRBD2. Trimming at V came to 3 bases and at J to 4 bases, leaving 5 bases not matched to a gene. This CDR3 is built from 15 residues. The germline CDR1 and CDR2 sequences are GTSNPN and SVGIG (reference sequence). The CDR3 coding sequence is TGTGCCTGGAGCCGTAGCGGGGGGGCTTACAATGAGCAGTTCTTC. It is translated as CAWSRSGGAYNEQFF.

This chain uses TRBV7-2 with TRBJ2-3, with 9 positions matching TRBD2. Trimming took 5 bases from V and 3 from J; bases not matched to a gene: 6. This CDR3 has 15 residues. Per germline, CDR1 SGHTA and CDR2 FQGNSA. The CDR3 sequence is CASSPPLAGTDTQYF. DNA for the CDR3: TGTGCCAGCAGCCCCCCGCTAGCGGGGACAGATACGCAGTATTTT.